The TCR beta chain under discussion was sequenced for a study of shared clonotypes between healthy human individuals. Study results and caveats: It was the few donors that limited the genetic and exposure-history diversity represented.

Remarks on this clone: Antigen unknown.

Naive CD8 populations comprised CD45RO-negative cells positively selected for CCR7, excluding terminally differentiated effector memory CD45RA+ cells. The germline V gene encodes CDR1 SGHAT and CDR2 FQNNGV. J gave up 6 bases and V 1 base, and 13 bases lay outside the gene matches. The CDR3 consists of 18 residues. Method: immunoSEQ multiplex PCR; TCRdb's copy keeps in-frame clones and lacks some. This sample has about 1,900,000 clones, with 85% to 95% found just once. The receptor's source is a man aged 18-30 years in good health. Sample: naive CD8+ T cells sorted from blood. The rearrangement joins TRBV11-2 to TRBJ2-3; TRBD2 aligns across 10 bases. The CDR3 DNA follows: TGTGCCAGCAGCTTAGCCCCCGGGACTAGCGAATATAGCGATACGCAGTATTTT. Translating gives CASSLAPGTSEYSDTQYF.